The rows below give T cell receptor beta chains drawn from one sample of a study of blood T cell repertoires in COVID-19. The method was immunoSEQ multiplex PCR; TCRdb's version includes in-frame clones alone and lacks a portion of them. Altogether nearly 110,000 clones are present, approximately 89% being singletons, with the ten largest covering under 7%. Sequencing input: peripheral blood. The receptors come from a man aged 50-59 years with active or convalescent COVID-19. Each CDR3 is given with its conserved first and last residue. Each record gives: V gene, D gene, J gene, clone size, CDR3 protein, CDR3 DNA. D genes are given only for firm matches. Size is omitted from some rows. Given values are once, few, many or a class for expanded clones.

TRBV10-3,TRBD2,TRBJ2-7,.,CATLGTTIHEQYF,TGTGCCACTCTGGGGACTACCATCCACGAGCAGTACTTC
TRBV30,.,TRBJ2-1,once,CAWSVEFRSSYNEQFF,TGTGCCTGGAGTGTAGAATTTAGATCCTCCTACAATGAGCAGTTCTTC
TRBV7-8,TRBD2,TRBJ2-3,.,CASSLASSGTSTDTQYF,TGTGCCAGCAGCTTAGCGTCTAGCGGGACGAGCACAGATACGCAGTATTTT
TRBV7-2,.,TRBJ2-3,.,CASSFRQGTFTDTQYF,TGTGCCAGCAGCTTTCGGCAGGGGACCTTCACAGATACGCAGTATTTT
TRBV5-1,.,TRBJ1-1,.,CASRRDIGNTEAFF,TGCGCCAGCAGACGGGACATAGGGAACACTGAAGCTTTCTTT
TRBV7-2,TRBD1,TRBJ1-5,.,CASSYQTGVGQPQHF,TGTGCCAGCAGCTACCAGACAGGGGTTGGGCAGCCCCAGCATTTT
TRBV24-1,.,TRBJ2-3,.,CATSDLDGGSDTQYF,TGTGCCACCAGTGATTTAGACGGAGGGTCCGATACGCAGTATTTT
TRBV6-6,.,TRBJ1-2,.,CARLGYTF,TGTGCCAGACTAGGCTACACCTTC
TRBV30,TRBD1,TRBJ2-3,once,CAWSAGGREQDTQYF,TGTGCCTGGAGTGCAGGGGGACGAGAACAAGATACGCAGTATTTT
TRBV2,TRBD1,TRBJ2-1,.,CASSAETGDNEQFF,TGTGCCAGCAGTGCGGAGACAGGGGACAATGAGCAGTTCTTC
TRBV5-1,TRBD1,TRBJ1-2,.,CASSIQGGNDNLYYGYTF,TGCGCCAGCAGCATACAGGGGGGGAACGACAACCTCTACTATGGCTACACCTTC
TRBV28,TRBD2,TRBJ2-7,.,CASSFYGRSTYEQYF,TGTGCCAGCAGTTTCTACGGGAGGTCAACCTACGAGCAGTACTTC
TRBV19,TRBD2,TRBJ2-7,.,CASTPTIAGAPAEF,TGTGCCAGTACCCCCACAATAGCGGGAGCCCCGGCGGAGTTC
TRBV6-5,.,TRBJ2-1,few,CASPPGSSYNEQFF,TGTGCCAGCCCACCGGGGAGCTCCTACAATGAGCAGTTCTTC
TRBV28,TRBD1,TRBJ1-2,.,CASSYGQAYGYTF,TGTGCCAGCAGTTACGGACAGGCCTATGGCTACACCTTC
TRBV19,.,TRBJ1-2,.,CATWAGFYGYTF,TGTGCCACCTGGGCAGGGTTTTATGGCTACACCTTC
TRBV5-6,TRBD1,TRBJ2-7,once,CASSPGPGQLYEQYF,TGTGCCAGCAGCCCCGGGCCGGGACAGCTCTACGAGCAGTACTTC
TRBV7-7,TRBD1,TRBJ2-1,.,CASSYYPDRGVSNEQFF,TGTGCCAGCAGCTACTACCCGGACAGGGGGGTTTCCAATGAGCAGTTCTTC
TRBV6-5,TRBD1,TRBJ1-1,.,CASSYSRGRGEAFF,TGTGCCAGCAGTTACTCCAGGGGGCGAGGTGAAGCTTTCTTT
TRBV28,TRBD1,TRBJ2-1,.,CASSSHRDRVSYNEQFF,TGTGCCAGCAGTTCCCATAGGGACAGAGTCTCCTACAATGAGCAGTTCTTC
TRBV25-1,.,TRBJ2-2,.,CASNTGSATGELFF,TGTGCCAGCAATACAGGGTCCGCCACCGGGGAGCTGTTTTTT
TRBV14,.,TRBJ2-5,.,CASSQGVVVAEGETQYF,TGTGCCAGCAGCCAAGGGGTAGTCGTTGCCGAGGGAGAGACCCAGTACTTC
TRBV28,TRBD1,TRBJ2-1,.,CASSLEARDSFF,TGTGCCAGCAGCTTGGAGGCTCGGGACAGCTTCTTC
TRBV6-5,TRBD2,TRBJ2-3,few,CASSYSPSGSTQYF,TGTGCCAGCAGTTATTCGCCTAGCGGGTCTACGCAGTATTTT
TRBV5-1,TRBD2,TRBJ2-1,.,CASSSPGLAGGNEQFF,TGCGCCAGCAGCTCACCGGGACTAGCGGGAGGCAATGAGCAGTTCTTC
TRBV27,.,TRBJ2-1,.,CASSLAGFNEQFF,TGTGCCAGCAGTTTAGCCGGGTTCAATGAGCAGTTCTTC
TRBV5-4,TRBD1,TRBJ1-1,.,CASRSGQMNTEAFF,TGTGCCAGCAGGTCGGGACAGATGAACACTGAAGCTTTCTTT
TRBV18,.,TRBJ2-7,.,CASSGRWIGAYEQYF,TGTGCCAGCTCAGGGAGGTGGATAGGGGCCTACGAGCAGTACTTC
TRBV19,.,TRBJ2-7,.,CASSIDTGSYEQYF,TGTGCCAGTAGTATAGACACGGGCTCCTACGAGCAGTACTTC
TRBV5-1,TRBD2,TRBJ2-7,.,CASSSGTSGDYEQYF,TGCGCCAGCAGCTCCGGGACTAGCGGGGACTACGAGCAGTACTTC
TRBV18,.,TRBJ1-5,once,CASSQGVTGQPQHF,TGTGCCAGCTCACAGGGGGTAACGGGACAGCCCCAGCATTTT
TRBV27,.,TRBJ1-1,.,CASSWEWPNTEAFF,TGTGCCAGCAGTTGGGAGTGGCCGAACACTGAAGCTTTCTTT
TRBV10-3,TRBD2,TRBJ2-7,.,CAIDSGSAYEQYF,TGTGCCATCGATAGCGGGAGCGCCTACGAGCAGTACTTC
TRBV2,TRBD1,TRBJ2-3,.,CASTGQGAHTQYF,TGTGCCAGCACGGGACAGGGGGCCCATACGCAGTATTTT
TRBV11-2,.,TRBJ2-5,.,CASSLELGRQETQYF,TGTGCCAGCAGCTTAGAATTGGGGAGACAAGAGACCCAGTACTTC
TRBV27,TRBD1,TRBJ1-2,.,CASSLSRTGGVAYGYTF,TGTGCCAGCAGTTTATCGAGGACAGGGGGCGTGGCCTATGGCTACACCTTC
TRBV5-1,TRBD1,TRBJ1-1,.,CASSWGSGGTEAFF,TGCGCCAGCAGCTGGGGGTCAGGGGGCACTGAAGCTTTCTTT
TRBV21-1,.,TRBJ1-3,.,CASSKKRPGTGGSRNTIYF,TGTGCCAGCAGCAAAAAGAGACCCGGGACAGGGGGAAGTAGAAACACCATATATTTT
TRBV24-1,.,TRBJ1-5,.,CATSTGIQPQHF,TGTGCCACCAGTACAGGGATTCAGCCCCAGCATTTT
TRBV5-1,.,TRBJ1-3,.,CASSSNTVSGNTIYF,TGCGCCAGCAGCTCAAACACCGTCTCTGGAAACACCATATATTTT
TRBV30,TRBD1,TRBJ2-7,once,CAWGRIGTARRSGYEQYF,TGTGCCTGGGGTAGGATCGGGACAGCCCGCCGCAGTGGCTACGAGCAGTACTTC
TRBV30,.,TRBJ1-6,.,CAWSKGQLLGPLHF,TGTGCCTGGAGTAAAGGACAGCTCCTTGGACCCCTCCACTTT
TRBV5-1,TRBD2,TRBJ2-1,.,CASSLRRELTYNEQFF,TGCGCCAGCAGCTTGCGGCGGGAGCTGACCTACAATGAGCAGTTCTTC
TRBV29-1,.,TRBJ2-7,few,CSVEETRASYEQYF,TGCAGCGTTGAAGAGACCAGGGCATCCTACGAGCAGTACTTC
TRBV29-1,.,TRBJ2-7,.,CSVSSRAYEQYF,TGCAGCGTGTCGAGCCGGGCCTACGAGCAGTACTTC
TRBV10-3,TRBD2,TRBJ2-2,once,CAISPVSGTSASGELFF,TGTGCCATCAGCCCCGTTTCCGGGACTAGCGCCTCCGGGGAGCTGTTTTTT
TRBV10-3,.,TRBJ1-2,.,CATSGGEHGYTF,TGTGCCACCTCGGGCGGGGAACATGGCTACACCTTC
TRBV27,.,TRBJ2-7,.,CASRLSGTGYEQYF,TGTGCCAGCAGACTTAGCGGGACAGGGTACGAGCAGTACTTC
TRBV3-1/TRBV3-2,.,TRBJ1-2,.,CASSPDSSNYGYTF,TGTGCCAGCAGCCCGGACAGCAGTAACTATGGCTACACCTTC